A selection of T cell receptor beta chains follows, all from one sample in a study. In TCRdb, the RT-PCR reads were re-called with MiXCR into one record per CDR3 protein. The profile shows about 700,000 distinct CDR3 sequences, 14% of them singletons. Sequenced input: memory CD4+ T cells from blood. Receptors originate from a female donor in good health, serving as a healthy control. Each CDR3 is given with its conserved first and last residue. A D gene is named only where the DNA matches it firmly. Only some rows state a clone size, as once, few, many or a class for expanded clones.

J,V,size,D,CDR3,DNA
TRBJ1-5,TRBV20-1,many,-,CSAAWAASNQPQHF,TGCAGTGCTGCCTGGGCAGCTAGCAATCAGCCCCAGCATTTT
TRBJ1-6,TRBV24-1,few,-,CATSVGTGDSPLHF,TGTGCCACCAGTGTCGGGACGGGGGATTCACCCCTCCACTTT
TRBJ1-4,TRBV7-8,-,TRBD1,CASSGHRGREKLFF,TGTGCCAGCAGCGGCCACAGGGGAAGAGAAAAACTGTTTTTT
TRBJ1-6,TRBV30,-,-,CAGTGEYNSPLHF,TGTGCCGGGACTGGAGAATATAATTCACCCCTCCACTTT
TRBJ2-5,TRBV5-5,few,-,CATQLADTGGTQYF,TGTGCCACTCAATTGGCGGACACAGGAGGGACCCAGTACTTC
TRBJ2-2,TRBV10-3,few,-,CAISEIEKTGELFF,TGTGCCATCAGTGAGATTGAGAAAACCGGGGAGCTGTTTTTT
TRBJ2-5,TRBV7-7,few,TRBD2,CASSLWEGERETQYF,TGTGCTAGCAGCTTATGGGAGGGAGAGCGTGAGACCCAGTACTTC
TRBJ2-2,TRBV12-3/TRBV12-4,few,TRBD1,CASSSGQGNGELFF,TGTGCCAGCAGTTCGGGACAGGGGAACGGGGAGCTGTTTTTT
TRBJ2-3,TRBV5-5,-,-,CASSLIIGGDTDTQYF,TGTGCCAGCAGCTTGATCATCGGAGGCGACACAGATACGCAGTATTTT
TRBJ1-1,TRBV4-3,-,-,CASSRYREIMNTEAFF,TGCGCCAGCAGCCGATACAGGGAAATCATGAACACTGAAGCTTTCTTT
TRBJ1-1,TRBV6-1,few,-,CASSDLETPGKAFF,TGTGCCAGCAGTGACTTAGAGACTCCCGGGAAAGCTTTCTTT
TRBJ2-2,TRBV9,-,-,CASSKEGQSVVGELFF,TGTGCCAGCAGCAAAGAAGGACAGAGCGTGGTCGGGGAGCTGTTTTTT
TRBJ1-3,TRBV20-1,few,-,CSAPDRTGSGNTIYF,TGCAGTGCCCCGGACAGAACCGGTTCTGGAAACACCATATATTTT
TRBJ2-2,TRBV6-1,-,TRBD2,CASSVLTSAGELFF,TGTGCCAGCAGTGTCCTGACTAGCGCCGGGGAGCTGTTTTTT
TRBJ2-3,TRBV4-1,-,-,CASSQDGGAGPKADEDTQYF,TGCGCCAGCAGCCAAGATGGGGGTGCGGGGCCCAAGGCGGACGAAGATACGCAGTATTTT
TRBJ2-3,TRBV20-1,few,-,CSARDVTRKFSTDTQYF,TGCAGTGCTAGAGATGTGACCAGAAAGTTTAGCACAGATACGCAGTATTTT
TRBJ2-1,TRBV19,few,-,CASSKGWTSGGNEQFF,TGTGCCAGTAGTAAGGGGTGGACCTCAGGCGGCAATGAGCAGTTCTTC
TRBJ1-5,TRBV20-1,many,TRBD1,CSATRQGGYQPQHF,TGCAGTGCTACCAGACAGGGCGGGTATCAGCCCCAGCATTTT
TRBJ2-4,TRBV28,-,-,CASSQGGVDGNIQYF,TGTGCCAGCAGCCAAGGAGGGGTAGATGGGAACATTCAGTACTTC
TRBJ2-2,TRBV5-1,-,-,CASSFRNLGDTGELFF,TGCGCCAGCAGCTTCCGGAACTTGGGGGACACCGGGGAGCTGTTTTTT
TRBJ2-7,TRBV5-1,many,TRBD2,CASSLAGAPEQYF,TGCGCCAGCAGCTTAGCGGGAGCCCCCGAGCAGTACTTC
TRBJ2-3,TRBV20-1,many,TRBD2,CSAQNPGLAPDTQYF,TGCAGTGCCCAAAATCCGGGACTAGCGCCAGATACGCAGTATTTT
TRBJ1-2,TRBV2,-,TRBD1,CASSLYTGGDYGYTF,TGTGCCAGCAGCCTATACACAGGGGGCGACTATGGCTACACCTTC
TRBJ2-7,TRBV24-1,-,-,CATSDLDGYEQYF,TGTGCCACCAGTGATTTGGACGGGTACGAGCAGTACTTC
TRBJ2-3,TRBV20-1,many,TRBD2,CSAISSGSRTQYF,TGCAGTGCTATCTCTAGCGGGAGTCGCACGCAGTATTTT
TRBJ1-2,TRBV20-1,few,-,CSAAPPGARSYGYTF,TGCAGTGCCGCTCCCCCTGGCGCCAGGAGCTATGGCTACACCTTC
TRBJ1-6,TRBV20-1,many,-,CSAPTDPNSPLHF,TGCAGTGCCCCGACAGACCCTAATTCACCCCTCCACTTT
TRBJ2-5,TRBV27,many,TRBD2,CASSLWGLSTLETQYF,TGTGCCAGCAGTTTATGGGGACTATCGACACTAGAGACCCAGTACTTC
TRBJ1-3,TRBV7-8,few,TRBD1,CASSRMTGQSGNTIYF,TGTGCCAGCAGCCGTATGACAGGGCAAAGTGGAAACACCATATATTTT
TRBJ1-1,TRBV12-3/TRBV12-4,few,-,CASSRRLRAPVLEAFF,TGTGCCAGCAGTCGCAGACTCCGGGCACCAGTACTCGAAGCTTTCTTT
TRBJ2-1,TRBV6-2/TRBV6-3,few,TRBD2,CASSYGTRSGRAGNEQFF,TGTGCCAGCAGTTACGGGACCCGAAGCGGGAGGGCCGGCAATGAGCAGTTCTTC
TRBJ1-2,TRBV20-1,many,-,CSARHEIREVEGGYTF,TGCAGTGCGCGACACGAGATTCGGGAAGTAGAGGGGGGCTACACCTTC
TRBJ2-7,TRBV3-1,few,TRBD2,CASSRTLAGSNYEQYF,TGTGCCAGCAGTCGGACCCTAGCGGGTTCGAACTACGAGCAGTACTTC
TRBJ2-5,TRBV7-2,-,TRBD2,CASSFPRLAGETQYF,TGTGCCAGCAGCTTCCCCCGACTAGCAGGAGAGACCCAGTACTTC
TRBJ2-1,TRBV6-5,many,TRBD1,CASSTLAAGTGTNEQFF,TGTGCCAGCAGTACCCTCGCCGCCGGGACAGGGACCAATGAGCAGTTCTTC
TRBJ2-7,TRBV6-6,many,TRBD1,CASSYGTGTYEQYF,TGTGCCAGCAGTTACGGGACAGGGACTTACGAGCAGTACTTC
TRBJ2-1,TRBV7-3,few,TRBD2,CASSFQGRSASGSWNEQFF,TGTGCCAGCAGCTTTCAGGGGAGGTCTGCTAGCGGGAGTTGGAATGAGCAGTTCTTC
TRBJ2-3,TRBV20-1,-,TRBD1,CSAGRTGPADTQYF,TGCAGTGCTGGACGGACAGGCCCGGCAGATACGCAGTATTTT
TRBJ1-1,TRBV4-2,-,TRBD1,CASSRDRASTEAFF,TGTGCCAGCAGCCGGGACAGGGCGAGCACTGAAGCTTTCTTT
TRBJ1-5,TRBV19,few,-,CASVEQATSNQPQHF,TGTGCCAGTGTCGAACAGGCGACTAGCAATCAGCCCCAGCATTTT
TRBJ1-5,TRBV7-2,-,-,CASSFRTGEQPQHF,TGTGCCAGCAGCTTCAGAACGGGGGAGCAGCCCCAGCATTTT
TRBJ2-5,TRBV7-2,-,-,CASSLVETRYF,TGTGCCAGCAGCCTGGTGGAGACCCGGTACTTC
TRBJ2-5,TRBV27,-,-,CASRTALAQETQYF,TGTGCCAGCAGGACCGCGCTAGCCCAAGAGACCCAGTACTTC
TRBJ2-1,TRBV29-1,-,-,CSAPDYNEQFF,TGCAGCGCCCCGGACTACAATGAGCAGTTCTTC
TRBJ1-2,TRBV19,-,TRBD1,CASRSPGQTLLYDGYTF,TGTGCCAGTAGGAGTCCGGGACAGACGCTACTATACGATGGCTACACCTTC
TRBJ2-7,TRBV12-3/TRBV12-4,many,-,CASSGLSYEQYF,TGTGCCAGCAGTGGACTATCCTACGAGCAGTACTTC
TRBJ1-2,TRBV11-2,few,-,CATSLAPTGYTF,TGTGCCACCTCCTTAGCCCCGACGGGCTACACCTTC
TRBJ2-1,TRBV7-2,many,TRBD2,CASSYTGTSANNEQFF,TGTGCCAGCAGCTACACCGGGACTAGCGCAAACAATGAGCAGTTCTTC
TRBJ2-7,TRBV20-1,-,-,CSANTQGTYEQYF,TGCAGTGCTAACACACAGGGAACCTACGAGCAGTACTTC
TRBJ1-5,TRBV20-1,few,TRBD1,CSARGPLQGSNQPQHF,TGCAGTGCTAGAGGTCCCCTACAGGGGAGCAATCAGCCCCAGCATTTT
TRBJ1-2,TRBV5-5,few,-,CASSSGQTGGYTF,TGTGCCAGCAGCTCTGGACAGACTGGTGGCTACACCTTC
TRBJ2-7,TRBV20-1,many,TRBD1,CSAGKGGTGGNEQYF,TGCAGTGCTGGCAAAGGCGGGACAGGGGGTAACGAGCAGTACTTC
TRBJ1-5,TRBV30,-,-,CAWSRGGDYSNQPQHF,TGTGCCTGGAGTAGGGGGGGTGACTATAGCAATCAGCCCCAGCATTTT
TRBJ2-1,TRBV4-2,few,-,CASSRLDSNNEQFF,TGTGCCAGCAGCCGGCTAGATAGCAACAATGAGCAGTTCTTC
TRBJ1-6,TRBV27,once,TRBD1,CASSGQGLGPLHF,TGTGCCAGCAGCGGACAGGGGTTGGGACCCCTCCACTTT